The clone carrying this T cell receptor (beta chain) was detected many times. Its specificity is not known. This entry comes from a study of T cells in Graves' hyperthyroidism and ophthalmopathy. As for the study in general: At initial diagnosis, before any treatment had begun, peripheral blood was obtained.

The CDR3 regions of TCR beta were amplified from RNA transcripts. When the TCR CDR3 underwent first-round RT-PCR, the HTBI primer set was used. From the multiplex PCR reads, TCRdb called clonotypes with MiXCR, one entry per CDR3 protein. The data contain around 290,000 distinct CDR3 sequences, about 17% of them singletons. The germline V gene encodes CDR1 SNHLY and CDR2 FYNNEI. The CDR3 runs 10 residues. The V gene lost 8 bases and the J gene lost 6 bases, with 8 bases spanning the gap. Regarding the study as a whole: Ophthalmopathy got predicted by the model a median roughly 6.4 months before its onset. A 13 V-J signature model discriminated ophthalmopathy versus stable hyperthyroidism. Among clonotypes expanded in thyroid above 0.001, most were also found in blood.

The TCR comes from a woman aged 60-75 years with Graves' ophthalmopathy. The chain links TRBV2 to TRBJ2-7; a weak D match, TRBD2 (6 bases). Sequences were obtained from blood. The CDR3 region is CASLGGEQYF. The CDR3 coding sequence is TGTGCCAGCCTGGGGGGCGAGCAGTACTTC.